This T cell receptor (beta chain) was recorded in a study of patients and donors after allogeneic stem cell transplantation. TCRdb processed the RT-PCR reads anew with MiXCR; each CDR3 protein has one entry. This sample carries more than 850,000 distinct CDR3 sequences, 15% to 20% of them seen once, and the ten largest clones take around 5.5%. The CDR3 is 15 amino acids. With 7 bases removed from V and 0 bases from J, the gap between germline ends came to 12 bases. Germline CDR1 and CDR2: ENHRY and SYGVKD. The source material was blood, either unsorted or a sorted T cell fraction (not recorded which). The clonotype was recovered from a human donor who was either an allogeneic HSCT recipient or a stem cell or donor lymphocyte infusion donor (not recorded which). It is not recorded whose cells these are; they may come from a transplant donor. The genes are TRBV10-3 and TRBJ2-2; perhaps TRBD2 as D (5 bases). The CDR3 DNA is TGTGCCATCAAGGGAGCGGATACGAACACCGGGGAGCTGTTTTTT. Translation gives CAIKGADTNTGELFF.